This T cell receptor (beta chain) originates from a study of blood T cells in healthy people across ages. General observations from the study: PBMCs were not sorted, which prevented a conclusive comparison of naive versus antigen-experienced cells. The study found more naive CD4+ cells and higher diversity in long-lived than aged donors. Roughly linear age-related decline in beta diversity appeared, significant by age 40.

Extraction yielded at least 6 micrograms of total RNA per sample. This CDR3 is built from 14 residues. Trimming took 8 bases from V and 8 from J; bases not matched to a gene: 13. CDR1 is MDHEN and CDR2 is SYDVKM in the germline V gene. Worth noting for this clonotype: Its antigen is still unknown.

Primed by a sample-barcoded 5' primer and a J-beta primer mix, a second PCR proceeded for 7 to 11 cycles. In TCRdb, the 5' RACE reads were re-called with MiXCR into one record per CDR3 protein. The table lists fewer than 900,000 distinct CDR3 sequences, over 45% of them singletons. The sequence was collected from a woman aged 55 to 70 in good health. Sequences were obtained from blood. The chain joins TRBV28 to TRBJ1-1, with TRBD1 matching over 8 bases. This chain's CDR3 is CASGKNRGSREAFF. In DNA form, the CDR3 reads TGTGCCAGCGGAAAAAACAGGGGGTCTCGGGAAGCTTTCTTT.